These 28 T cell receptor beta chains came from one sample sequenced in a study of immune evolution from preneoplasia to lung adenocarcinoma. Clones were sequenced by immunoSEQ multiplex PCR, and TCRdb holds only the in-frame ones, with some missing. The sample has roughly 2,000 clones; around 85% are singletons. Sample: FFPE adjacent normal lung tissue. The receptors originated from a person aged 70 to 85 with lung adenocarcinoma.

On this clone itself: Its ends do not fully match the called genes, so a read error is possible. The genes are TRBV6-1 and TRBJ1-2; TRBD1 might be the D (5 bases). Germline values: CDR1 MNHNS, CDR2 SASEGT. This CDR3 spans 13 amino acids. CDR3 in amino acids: CANSDRQGTGYTF. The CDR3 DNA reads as TGTGCCAACAGTGACCGGCAGGGAACTGGCTACACCTTC.

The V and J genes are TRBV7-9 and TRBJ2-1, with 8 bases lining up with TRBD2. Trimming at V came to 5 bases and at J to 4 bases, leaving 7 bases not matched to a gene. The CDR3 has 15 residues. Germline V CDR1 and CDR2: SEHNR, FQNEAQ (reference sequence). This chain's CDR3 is CASSPGGTRYNEQFF. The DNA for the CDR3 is TGTGCCAGCAGCCCAGGCGGGACTAGATACAATGAGCAGTTCTTC.

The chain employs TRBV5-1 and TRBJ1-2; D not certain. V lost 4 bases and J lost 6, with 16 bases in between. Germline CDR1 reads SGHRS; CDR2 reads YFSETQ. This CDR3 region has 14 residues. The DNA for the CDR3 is TGCGCCAGCAGCCCCTCCTTCGCGGAAAATGGCTACACCTTC. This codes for CASSPSFAENGYTF. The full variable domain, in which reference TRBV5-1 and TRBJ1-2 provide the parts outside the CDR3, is KAGVTQTPRYLIKTRGQQVTLSCSPISGHRSVSWYQQTPGQGLQFLFEYFSETQRNKGNFPGRFSGRQFSNSRSEMNVSTLELGDSALYLCASSPSFAENGYTFGSGTRLTVV.

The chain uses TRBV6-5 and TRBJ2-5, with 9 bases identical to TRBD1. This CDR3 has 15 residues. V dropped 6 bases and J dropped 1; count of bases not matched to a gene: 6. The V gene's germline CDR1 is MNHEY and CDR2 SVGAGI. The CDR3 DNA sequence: TGTGCCAGCAGAACTCAGACAGGGGGCCAAGAGACCCAGTACTTC. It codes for CASRTQTGGQETQYF.

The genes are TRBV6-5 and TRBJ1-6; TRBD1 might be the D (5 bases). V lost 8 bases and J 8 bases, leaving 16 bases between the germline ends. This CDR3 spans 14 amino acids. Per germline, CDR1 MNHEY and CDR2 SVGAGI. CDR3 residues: CASRQQDRYSPLHF. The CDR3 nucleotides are TGTGCCAGCCGACAACAAGACAGATATTCACCCCTCCACTTT.

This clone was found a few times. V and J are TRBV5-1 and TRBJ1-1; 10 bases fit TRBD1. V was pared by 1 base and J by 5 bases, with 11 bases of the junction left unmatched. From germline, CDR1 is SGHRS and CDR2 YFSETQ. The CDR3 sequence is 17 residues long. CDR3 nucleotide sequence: TGCGCCAGCAGCTTGATCCTGACAGGGGGCGCGAGGACTGAAGCTTTCTTT. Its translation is CASSLILTGGARTEAFF.

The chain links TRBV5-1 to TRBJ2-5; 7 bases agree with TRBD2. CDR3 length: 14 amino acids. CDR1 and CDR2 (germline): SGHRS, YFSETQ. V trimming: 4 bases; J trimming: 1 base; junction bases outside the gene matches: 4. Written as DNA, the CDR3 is TGCGCCAGCAGCACAACTAGCGCCCAAGAGACCCAGTACTTC. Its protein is CASSTTSAQETQYF. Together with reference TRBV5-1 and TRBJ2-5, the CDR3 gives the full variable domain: KAGVTQTPRYLIKTRGQQVTLSCSPISGHRSVSWYQQTPGQGLQFLFEYFSETQRNKGNFPGRFSGRQFSNSRSEMNVSTLELGDSALYLCASSTTSAQETQYFGPGTRLLVL.

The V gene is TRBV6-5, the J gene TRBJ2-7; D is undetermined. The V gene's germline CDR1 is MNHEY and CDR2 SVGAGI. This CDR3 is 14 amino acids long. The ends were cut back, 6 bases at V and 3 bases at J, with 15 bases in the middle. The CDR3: CASRKQPASYEQYF. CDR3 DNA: TGTGCCAGCAGAAAACAGCCTGCCAGCTACGAGCAGTACTTC.

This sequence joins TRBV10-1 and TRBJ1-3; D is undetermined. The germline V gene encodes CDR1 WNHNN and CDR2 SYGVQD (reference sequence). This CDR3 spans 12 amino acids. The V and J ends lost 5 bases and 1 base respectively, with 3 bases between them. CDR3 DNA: TGCGCCAGCAGTAATTCTGGAAACACCATATATTTT. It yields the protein CASSNSGNTIYF.

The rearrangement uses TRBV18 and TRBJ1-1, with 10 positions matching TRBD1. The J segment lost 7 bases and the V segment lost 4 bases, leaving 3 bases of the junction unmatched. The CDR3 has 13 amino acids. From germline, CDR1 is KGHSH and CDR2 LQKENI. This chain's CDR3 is CASSQDRGGEAFF. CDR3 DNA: TGTGCCAGCTCACAGGACAGGGGGGGTGAAGCTTTCTTT.

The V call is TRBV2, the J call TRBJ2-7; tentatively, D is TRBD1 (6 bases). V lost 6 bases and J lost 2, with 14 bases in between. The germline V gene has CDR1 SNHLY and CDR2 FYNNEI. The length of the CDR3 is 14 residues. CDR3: CASRYGTQTYEQYF. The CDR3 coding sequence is TGTGCCAGCAGATACGGGACACAGACCTACGAGCAGTACTTC.

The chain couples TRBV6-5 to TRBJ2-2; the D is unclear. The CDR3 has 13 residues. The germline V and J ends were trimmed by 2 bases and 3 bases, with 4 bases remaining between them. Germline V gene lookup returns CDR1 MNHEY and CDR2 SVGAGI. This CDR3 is CASSYQDTGELFF. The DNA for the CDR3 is TGTGCCAGCAGTTACCAGGACACCGGGGAGCTGTTTTTT.

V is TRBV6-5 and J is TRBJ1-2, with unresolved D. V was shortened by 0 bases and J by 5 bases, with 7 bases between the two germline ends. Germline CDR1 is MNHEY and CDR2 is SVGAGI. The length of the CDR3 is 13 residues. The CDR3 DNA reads TGTGCCAGCAGTTACTCGAGAGGTTATGGCTACACCTTC. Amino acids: CASSYSRGYGYTF.

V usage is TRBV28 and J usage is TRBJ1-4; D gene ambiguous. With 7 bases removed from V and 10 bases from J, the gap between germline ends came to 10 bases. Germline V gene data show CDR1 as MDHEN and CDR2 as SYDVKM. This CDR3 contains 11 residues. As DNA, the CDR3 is TGTGCCAGCACCAAGCTGCGAAAACTGTTTTTT. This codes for CASTKLRKLFF.

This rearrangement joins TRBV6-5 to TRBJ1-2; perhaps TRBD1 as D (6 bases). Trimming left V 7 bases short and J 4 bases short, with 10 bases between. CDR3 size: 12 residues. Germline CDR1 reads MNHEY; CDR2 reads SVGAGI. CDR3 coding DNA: TGTGCCAGCAAGGGGGATAGCTATGGCTACACCTTC. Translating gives CASKGDSYGYTF.

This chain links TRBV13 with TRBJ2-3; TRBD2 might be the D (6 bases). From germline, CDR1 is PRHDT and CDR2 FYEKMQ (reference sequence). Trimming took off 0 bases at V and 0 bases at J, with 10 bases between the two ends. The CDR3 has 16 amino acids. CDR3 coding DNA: TGTGCCAGCAGCTTAGGGCGGAGCGGGAGCACAGATACGCAGTATTTT. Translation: CASSLGRSGSTDTQYF.

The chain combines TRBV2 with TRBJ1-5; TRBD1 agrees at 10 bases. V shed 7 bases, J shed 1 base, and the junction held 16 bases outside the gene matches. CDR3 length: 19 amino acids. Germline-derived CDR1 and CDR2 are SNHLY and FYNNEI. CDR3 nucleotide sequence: TGTGCCAGCAATATCCGGGACAGGGGAATTTATGGAAGCAATCAGCCCCAGCATTTT. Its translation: CASNIRDRGIYGSNQPQHF.

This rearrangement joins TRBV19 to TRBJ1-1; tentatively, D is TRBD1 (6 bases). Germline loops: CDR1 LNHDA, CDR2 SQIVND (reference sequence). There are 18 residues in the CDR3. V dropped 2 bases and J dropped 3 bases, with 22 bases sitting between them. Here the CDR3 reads CASSISRFSRGRDTEAFF. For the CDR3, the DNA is TGTGCCAGTAGTATATCTCGTTTTTCCAGGGGCCGGGACACTGAAGCTTTCTTT. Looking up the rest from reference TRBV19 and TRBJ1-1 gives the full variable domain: DGGITQSPKYLFRKEGQNVTLSCEQNLNHDAMYWYRQDPGQGLRLIYYSQIVNDFQKGDIAEGYSVSREKKESFPLTVTSAQKNPTAFYLCASSISRFSRGRDTEAFFGQGTRLTVV.

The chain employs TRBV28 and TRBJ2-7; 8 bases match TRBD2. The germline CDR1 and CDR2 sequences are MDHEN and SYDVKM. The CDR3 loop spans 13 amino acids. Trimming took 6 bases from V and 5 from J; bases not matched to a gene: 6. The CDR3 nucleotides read TGTGCCAGCAGCGGGAGGGCCTTAGACGAGCAGTACTTC. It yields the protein CASSGRALDEQYF.

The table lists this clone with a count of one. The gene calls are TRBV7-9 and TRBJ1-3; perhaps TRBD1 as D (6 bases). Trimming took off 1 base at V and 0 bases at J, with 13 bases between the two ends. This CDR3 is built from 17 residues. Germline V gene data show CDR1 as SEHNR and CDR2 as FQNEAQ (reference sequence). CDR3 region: CASSLGTGHSSGNTIYF. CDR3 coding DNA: TGTGCCAGCAGCTTAGGGACGGGACATTCCTCTGGAAACACCATATATTTT.

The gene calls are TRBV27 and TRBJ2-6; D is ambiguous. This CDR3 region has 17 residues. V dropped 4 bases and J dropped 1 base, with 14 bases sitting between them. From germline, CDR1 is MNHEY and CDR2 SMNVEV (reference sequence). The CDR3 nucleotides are TGTGCCAGCAGTTATCTCCCCGGCTCATCTGGGGCCAACGTCCTGACTTTC. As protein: CASSYLPGSSGANVLTF.

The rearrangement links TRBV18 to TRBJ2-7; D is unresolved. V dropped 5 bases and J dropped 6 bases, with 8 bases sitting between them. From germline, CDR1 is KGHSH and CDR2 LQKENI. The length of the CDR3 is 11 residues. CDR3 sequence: CASSTNLEQYF. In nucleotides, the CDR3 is TGTGCCAGCTCAACGAACCTCGAGCAGTACTTC.

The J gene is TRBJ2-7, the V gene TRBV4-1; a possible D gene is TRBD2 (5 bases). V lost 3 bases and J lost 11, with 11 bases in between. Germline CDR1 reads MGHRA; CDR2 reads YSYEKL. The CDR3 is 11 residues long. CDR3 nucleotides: TGCGCCAGCAGCCAGCGGCCGGGAAAGTACTTC. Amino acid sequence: CASSQRPGKYF.

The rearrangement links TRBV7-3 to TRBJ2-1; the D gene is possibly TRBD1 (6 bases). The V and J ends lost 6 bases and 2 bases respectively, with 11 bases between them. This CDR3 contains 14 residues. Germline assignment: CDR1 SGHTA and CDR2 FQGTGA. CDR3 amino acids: CASSKQGTYNEQFF. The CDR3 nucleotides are TGTGCCAGCAGTAAACAGGGTACCTACAATGAGCAGTTCTTC.

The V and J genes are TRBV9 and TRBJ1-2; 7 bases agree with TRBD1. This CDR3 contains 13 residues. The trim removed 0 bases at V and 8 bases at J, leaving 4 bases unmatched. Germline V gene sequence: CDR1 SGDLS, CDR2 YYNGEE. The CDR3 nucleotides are TGTGCCAGCAGCGTAGATCAGGGGGGAGGCTACACCTTC. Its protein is CASSVDQGGGYTF.

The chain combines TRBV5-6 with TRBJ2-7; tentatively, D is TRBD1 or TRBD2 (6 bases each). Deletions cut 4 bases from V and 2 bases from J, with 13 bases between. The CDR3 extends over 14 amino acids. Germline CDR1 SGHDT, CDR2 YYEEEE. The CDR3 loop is CASSLTGTAYEQYF. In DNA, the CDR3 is TGTGCCAGCAGCCTCACAGGGACTGCCTACGAGCAGTACTTC.

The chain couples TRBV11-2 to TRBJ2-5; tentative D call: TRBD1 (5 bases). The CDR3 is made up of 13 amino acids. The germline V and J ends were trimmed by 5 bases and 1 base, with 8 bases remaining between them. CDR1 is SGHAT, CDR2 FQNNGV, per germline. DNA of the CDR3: TGTGCCAGCAGCCCGGACATCCAAGAGACCCAGTACTTC. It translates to CASSPDIQETQYF.

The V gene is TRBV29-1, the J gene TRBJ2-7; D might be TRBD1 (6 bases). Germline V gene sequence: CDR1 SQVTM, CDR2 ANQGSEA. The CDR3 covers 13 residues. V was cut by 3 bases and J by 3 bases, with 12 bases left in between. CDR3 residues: CSVDRQDSYEQYF. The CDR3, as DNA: TGCAGCGTTGATAGACAGGATAGCTACGAGCAGTACTTC.